The clone carrying this TCR beta chain showed up many times. The antigen is not known. Other DNA sequences from this sample encode an identical CDR3 as well. The ends were cut back, 0 bases at V and 5 bases at J, with 6 bases in the middle. This CDR3 has 13 amino acids. Germline assignment: CDR1 SGHDT and CDR2 YYEEEE. This sample was included in a study of shared clonotypes between healthy human individuals. Study outcomes and limitations: Investigators collected only blood, and repertoires in tissues likely differ. Estimated clonotype richness was generally higher in naive than memory subsets.

The method was immunoSEQ multiplex PCR; TCRdb's version includes in-frame clones alone and lacks a portion of them. The sample lists over a million clones; about 80% were seen once. All donors were healthy HIV-negative adults lacking recent acute infections or vaccinations. Sequenced: memory CD4+ T cells from PBMCs. Subset meaning: CD45RA-negative fraction. The chain uses TRBV5-6 and TRBJ1-5; D gene uncertain. The source is a man between 18 and 35 years old in good health. Some clones in this sample may be carry-over from other donors' samples. The CDR3 region has the DNA TGTGCCAGCAGCTTGGGGCCAGATCAGCCCCAGCATTTT. It codes for CASSLGPDQPQHF.